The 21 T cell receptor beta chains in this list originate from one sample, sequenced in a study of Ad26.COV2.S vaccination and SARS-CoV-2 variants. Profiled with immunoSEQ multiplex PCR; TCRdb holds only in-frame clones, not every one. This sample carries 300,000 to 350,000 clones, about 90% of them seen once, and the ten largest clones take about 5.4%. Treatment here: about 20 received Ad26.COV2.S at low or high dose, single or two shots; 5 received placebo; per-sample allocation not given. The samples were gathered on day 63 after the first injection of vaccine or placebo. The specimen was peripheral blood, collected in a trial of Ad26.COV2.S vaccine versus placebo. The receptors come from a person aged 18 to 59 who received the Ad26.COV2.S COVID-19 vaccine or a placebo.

The CDR3 spells CARSLGGGDLDNQPQHF. DNA of the CDR3: TGTGCCAGAAGCTTGGGCGGCGGGGACTTAGACAATCAGCCCCAGCATTTT. V usage is TRBV5-3 and J usage is TRBJ1-5; tentatively, D is TRBD1 (5 bases). TRBV5-3 is an ORF, and what it does is uncertain. This CDR3 comprises 17 residues. Trimming removed 0 bases at V and 3 bases at J, with 16 bases between.

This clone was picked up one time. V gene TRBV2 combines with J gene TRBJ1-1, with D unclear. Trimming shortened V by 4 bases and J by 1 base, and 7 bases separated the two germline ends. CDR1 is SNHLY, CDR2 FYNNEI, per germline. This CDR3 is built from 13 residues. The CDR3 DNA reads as TGTGCCAGCAGTGTCACAGAGAACACTGAAGCTTTCTTT. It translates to CASSVTENTEAFF.

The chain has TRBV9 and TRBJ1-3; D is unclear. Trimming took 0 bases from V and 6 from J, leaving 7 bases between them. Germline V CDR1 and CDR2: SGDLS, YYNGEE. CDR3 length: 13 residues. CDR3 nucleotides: TGTGCCAGCAGCGTAGAGGTACAAAACACCATATATTTT. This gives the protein CASSVEVQNTIYF.

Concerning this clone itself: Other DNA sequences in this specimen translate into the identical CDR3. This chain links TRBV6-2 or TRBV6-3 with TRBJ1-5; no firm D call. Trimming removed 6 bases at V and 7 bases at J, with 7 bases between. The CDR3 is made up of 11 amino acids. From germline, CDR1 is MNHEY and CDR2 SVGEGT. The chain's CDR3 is CASSQGQPQHF. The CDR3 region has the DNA TGTGCCAGCAGCCAAGGACAGCCCCAGCATTTT.

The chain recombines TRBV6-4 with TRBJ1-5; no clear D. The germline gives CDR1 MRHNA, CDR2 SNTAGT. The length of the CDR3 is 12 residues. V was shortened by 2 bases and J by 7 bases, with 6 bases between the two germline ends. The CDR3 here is CASSDRVQPQHF. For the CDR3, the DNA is TGTGCCAGCAGTGACAGGGTACAGCCCCAGCATTTT.

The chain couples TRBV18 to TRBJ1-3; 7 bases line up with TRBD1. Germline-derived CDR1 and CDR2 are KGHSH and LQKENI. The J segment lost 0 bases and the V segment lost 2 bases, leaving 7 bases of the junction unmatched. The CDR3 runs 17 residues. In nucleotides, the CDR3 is TGTGCCAGCTCACCATTTGTCAGGGGGAGCTCTGGAAACACCATATATTTT. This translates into CASSPFVRGSSGNTIYF.

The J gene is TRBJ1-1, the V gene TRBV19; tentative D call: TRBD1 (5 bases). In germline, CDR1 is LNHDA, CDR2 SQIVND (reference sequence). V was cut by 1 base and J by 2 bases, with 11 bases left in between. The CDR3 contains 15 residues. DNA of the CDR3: TGTGCCAGTAGTATAGTTCGGGGGTCTAACACTGAAGCTTTCTTT. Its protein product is CASSIVRGSNTEAFF.

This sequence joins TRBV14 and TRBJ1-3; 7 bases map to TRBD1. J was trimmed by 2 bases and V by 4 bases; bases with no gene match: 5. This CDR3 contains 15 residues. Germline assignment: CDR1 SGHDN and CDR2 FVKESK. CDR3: CASSPTRGTGNTIYF. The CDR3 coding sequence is TGTGCCAGCAGCCCGACCAGGGGGACTGGAAACACCATATATTTT.

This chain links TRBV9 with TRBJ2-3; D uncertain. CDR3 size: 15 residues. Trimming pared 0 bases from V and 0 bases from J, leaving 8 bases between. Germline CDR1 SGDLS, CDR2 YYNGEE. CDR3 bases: TGTGCCAGCAGCGTAGGTGGGGTAAGCACAGATACGCAGTATTTT. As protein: CASSVGGVSTDTQYF.

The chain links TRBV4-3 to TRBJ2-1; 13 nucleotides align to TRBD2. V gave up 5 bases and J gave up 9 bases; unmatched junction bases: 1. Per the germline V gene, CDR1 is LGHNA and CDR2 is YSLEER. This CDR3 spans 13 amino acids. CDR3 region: CASSRLAGGEQFF. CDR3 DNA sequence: TGCGCCAGCAGCAGACTAGCGGGGGGTGAGCAGTTCTTC.

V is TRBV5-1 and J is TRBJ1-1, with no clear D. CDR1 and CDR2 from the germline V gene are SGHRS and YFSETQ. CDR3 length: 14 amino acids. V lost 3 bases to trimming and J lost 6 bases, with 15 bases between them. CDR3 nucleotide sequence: TGCGCCAGCAGCTATAACGAGGGTAGGTCTGAAGCTTTCTTT. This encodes CASSYNEGRSEAFF.

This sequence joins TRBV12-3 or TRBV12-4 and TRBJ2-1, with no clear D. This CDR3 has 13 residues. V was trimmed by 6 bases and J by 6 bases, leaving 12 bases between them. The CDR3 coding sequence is TGTGCCAGCAGGCTTGGGGTGGGCAATGAGCAGTTCTTC. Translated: CASRLGVGNEQFF.

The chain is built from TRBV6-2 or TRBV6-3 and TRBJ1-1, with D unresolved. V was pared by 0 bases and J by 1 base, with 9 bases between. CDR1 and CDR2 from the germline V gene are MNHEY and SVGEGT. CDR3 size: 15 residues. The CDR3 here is CASSYSRTSNTEAFF. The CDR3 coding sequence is TGTGCCAGCAGTTACTCGCGAACGTCGAACACTGAAGCTTTCTTT.

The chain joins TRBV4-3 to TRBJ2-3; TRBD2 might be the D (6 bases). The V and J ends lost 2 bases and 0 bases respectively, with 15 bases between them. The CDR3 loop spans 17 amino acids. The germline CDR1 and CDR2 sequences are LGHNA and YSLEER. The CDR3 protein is CASSQIGGDPSTDTQYF. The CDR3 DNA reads TGCGCCAGCAGCCAAATAGGAGGGGACCCTAGCACAGATACGCAGTATTTT.

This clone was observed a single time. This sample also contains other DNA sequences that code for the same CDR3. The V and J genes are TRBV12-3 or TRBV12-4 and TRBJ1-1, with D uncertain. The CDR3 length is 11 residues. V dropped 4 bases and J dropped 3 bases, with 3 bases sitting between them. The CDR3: CASSSDTEAFF. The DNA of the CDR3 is TGTGCCAGCAGTTCAGACACTGAAGCTTTCTTT.

CDR3 bases: TGTGCCAGCTCACCACGACAGACGAGCAATCAGCCCCAGCATTTT. It specifies CASSPRQTSNQPQHF. The chain combines TRBV18 with TRBJ1-5; D may be TRBD1 (5 bases). Deletions cut 1 base from V and 1 base from J, with 8 bases between. This CDR3 comprises 15 residues. Germline V gene data show CDR1 as KGHSH and CDR2 as LQKENI.

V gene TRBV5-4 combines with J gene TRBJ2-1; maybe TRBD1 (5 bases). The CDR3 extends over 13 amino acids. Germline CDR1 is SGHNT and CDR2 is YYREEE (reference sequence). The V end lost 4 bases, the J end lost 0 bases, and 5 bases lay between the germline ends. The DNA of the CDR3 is TGTGCCAGCAGCGACAGCTCCTACAATGAGCAGTTCTTC. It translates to CASSDSSYNEQFF.

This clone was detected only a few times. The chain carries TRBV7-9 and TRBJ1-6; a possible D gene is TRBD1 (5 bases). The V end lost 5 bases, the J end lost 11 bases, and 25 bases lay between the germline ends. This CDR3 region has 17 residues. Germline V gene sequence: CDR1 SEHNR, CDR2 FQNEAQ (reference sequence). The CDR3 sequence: CASSQFGRGPLFTPLHF. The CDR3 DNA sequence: TGTGCCAGCAGCCAATTCGGAAGGGGCCCTCTCTTCACACCCCTCCACTTT.

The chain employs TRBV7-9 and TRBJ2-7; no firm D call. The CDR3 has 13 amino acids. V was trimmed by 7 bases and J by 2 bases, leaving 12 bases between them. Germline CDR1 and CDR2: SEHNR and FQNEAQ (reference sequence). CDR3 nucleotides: TGTGCCAGCACCCGCAGTGAGACCTACGAGCAGTACTTC. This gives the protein CASTRSETYEQYF.

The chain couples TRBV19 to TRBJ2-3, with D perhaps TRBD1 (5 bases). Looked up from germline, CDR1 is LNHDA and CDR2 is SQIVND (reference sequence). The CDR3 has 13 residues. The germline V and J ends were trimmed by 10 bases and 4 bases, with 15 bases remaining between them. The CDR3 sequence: CATTGWSADTQYF. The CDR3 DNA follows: TGTGCCACAACAGGTTGGAGTGCAGATACGCAGTATTTT.

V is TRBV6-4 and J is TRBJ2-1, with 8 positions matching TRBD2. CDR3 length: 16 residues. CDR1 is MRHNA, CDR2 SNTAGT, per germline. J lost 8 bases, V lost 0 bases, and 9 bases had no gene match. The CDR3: CASSDSSSGGPDEQFF. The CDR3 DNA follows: TGTGCCAGCAGTGACTCGTCGTCGGGAGGGCCGGATGAGCAGTTCTTC.